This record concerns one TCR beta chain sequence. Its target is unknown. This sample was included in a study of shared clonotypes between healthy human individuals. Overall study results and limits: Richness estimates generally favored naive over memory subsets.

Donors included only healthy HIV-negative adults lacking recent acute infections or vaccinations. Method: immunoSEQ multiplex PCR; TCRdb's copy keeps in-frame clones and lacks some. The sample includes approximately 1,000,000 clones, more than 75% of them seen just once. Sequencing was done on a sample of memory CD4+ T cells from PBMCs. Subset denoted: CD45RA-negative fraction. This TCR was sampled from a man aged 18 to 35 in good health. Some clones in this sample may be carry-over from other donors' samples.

In DNA form, the CDR3 reads TGTGCCAGCAGTGGACTAGCGGGACGGGGCTCCTACAATGAGCAGTTCTTC. Residues: CASSGLAGRGSYNEQFF. The chain recombines TRBV28 with TRBJ2-1; 12 bases agree with TRBD2. The CDR3 has 17 residues. Germline V gene data show CDR1 as MDHEN and CDR2 as SYDVKM. V lost 5 bases to trimming and J lost 0 bases; unmatched junction nucleotides: 5. The variable domain in full, completed from reference TRBV28 and TRBJ2-1, reads DVKVTQSSRYLVKRTGEKVFLECVQDMDHENMFWYRQDPGLGLRLIYFSYDVKMKEKGDIPEGYSVSREKKERFSLILESASTNQTSMYLCASSGLAGRGSYNEQFFGPGTRLTVL.